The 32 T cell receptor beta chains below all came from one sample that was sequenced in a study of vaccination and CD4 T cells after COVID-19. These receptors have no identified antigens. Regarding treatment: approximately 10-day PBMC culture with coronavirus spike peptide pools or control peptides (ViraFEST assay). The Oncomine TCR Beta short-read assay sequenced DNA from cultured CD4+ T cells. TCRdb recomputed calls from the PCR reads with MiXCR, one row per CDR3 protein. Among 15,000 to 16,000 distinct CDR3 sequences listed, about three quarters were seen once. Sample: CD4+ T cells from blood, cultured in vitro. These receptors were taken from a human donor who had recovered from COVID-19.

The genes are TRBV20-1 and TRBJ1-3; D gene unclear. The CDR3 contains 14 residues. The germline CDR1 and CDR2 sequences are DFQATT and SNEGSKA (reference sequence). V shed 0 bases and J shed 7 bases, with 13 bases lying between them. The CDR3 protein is CSARDRVLPNTIYF. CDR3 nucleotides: TGCAGTGCTAGAGATCGGGTCCTCCCCAACACCATATATTTT.

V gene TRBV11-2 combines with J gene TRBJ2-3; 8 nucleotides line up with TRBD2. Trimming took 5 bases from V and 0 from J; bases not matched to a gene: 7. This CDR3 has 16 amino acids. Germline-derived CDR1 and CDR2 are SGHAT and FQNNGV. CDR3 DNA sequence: TGTGCCAGCAGCCTCAATAGCGGGACTAGCACAGATACGCAGTATTTT. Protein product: CASSLNSGTSTDTQYF.

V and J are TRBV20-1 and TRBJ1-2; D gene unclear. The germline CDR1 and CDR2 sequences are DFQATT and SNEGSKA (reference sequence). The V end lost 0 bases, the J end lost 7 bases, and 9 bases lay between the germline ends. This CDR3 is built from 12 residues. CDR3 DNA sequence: TGCAGTGCTAGAGATCGGAAAAGTGGCTACACCTTC. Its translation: CSARDRKSGYTF.

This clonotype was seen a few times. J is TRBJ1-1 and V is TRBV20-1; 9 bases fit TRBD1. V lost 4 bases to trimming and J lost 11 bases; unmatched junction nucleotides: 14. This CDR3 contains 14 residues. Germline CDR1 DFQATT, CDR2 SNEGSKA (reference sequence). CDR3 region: CSATPGQGPGAAFF. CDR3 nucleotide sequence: TGCAGTGCTACTCCGGGACAGGGACCAGGCGCGGCTTTCTTT.

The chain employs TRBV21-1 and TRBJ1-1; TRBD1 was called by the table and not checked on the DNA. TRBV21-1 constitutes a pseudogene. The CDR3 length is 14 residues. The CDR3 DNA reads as TGTGCCAGCAGCAAGGGACAGGGGGCCACTGAAGCTTTCTTT. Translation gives CASSKGQGATEAFF.

The CDR3 coding sequence is TGTGCCAGCAGTTCGCCAGCCTTGGCCCTCCACTTT. This encodes CASSSPALALHF. The rearrangement links TRBV28 to TRBJ1-6; D is uncertain. CDR1 MDHEN and CDR2 SYDVKM come from the germline V gene. V was cut by 4 bases and J by 14 bases, with 12 bases left in between. CDR3 length: 12 amino acids.

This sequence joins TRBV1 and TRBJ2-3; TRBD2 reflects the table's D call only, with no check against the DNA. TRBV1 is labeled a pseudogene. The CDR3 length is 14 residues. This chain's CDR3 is CTSSRLAGGDTQYF. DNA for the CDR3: TGCACCAGCAGCCGACTAGCGGGAGGAGATACGCAGTATTTT.

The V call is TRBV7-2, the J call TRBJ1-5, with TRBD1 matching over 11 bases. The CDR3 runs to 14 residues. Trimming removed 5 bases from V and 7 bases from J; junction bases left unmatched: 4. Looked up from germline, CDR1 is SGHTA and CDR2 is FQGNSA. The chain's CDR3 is CASSPGTGGQPQHF. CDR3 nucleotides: TGTGCCAGCAGCCCCGGGACAGGGGGACAGCCCCAGCATTTT.

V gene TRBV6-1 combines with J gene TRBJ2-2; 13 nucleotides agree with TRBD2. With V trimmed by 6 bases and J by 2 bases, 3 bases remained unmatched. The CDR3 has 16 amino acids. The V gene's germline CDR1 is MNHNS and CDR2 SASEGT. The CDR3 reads CASSGTSGINTGELFF. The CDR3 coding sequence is TGTGCCAGCAGCGGGACTAGCGGGATAAACACCGGGGAGCTGTTTTTT.

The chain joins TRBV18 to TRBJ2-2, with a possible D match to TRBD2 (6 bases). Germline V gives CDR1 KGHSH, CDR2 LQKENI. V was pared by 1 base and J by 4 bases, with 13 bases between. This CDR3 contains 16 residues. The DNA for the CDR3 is TGTGCCAGCTCACCACTGGGGCCCGGGGGCACCGGGGAGCTGTTTTTT. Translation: CASSPLGPGGTGELFF.

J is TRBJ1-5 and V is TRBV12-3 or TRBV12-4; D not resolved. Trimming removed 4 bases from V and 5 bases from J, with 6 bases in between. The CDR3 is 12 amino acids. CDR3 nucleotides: TGTGCCAGCAGTTCATTTTATCAGCCCCAGCATTTT. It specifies CASSSFYQPQHF.

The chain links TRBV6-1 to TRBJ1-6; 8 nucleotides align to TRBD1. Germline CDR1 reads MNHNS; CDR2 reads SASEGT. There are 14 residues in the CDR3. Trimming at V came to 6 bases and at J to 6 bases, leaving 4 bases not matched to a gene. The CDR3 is CASRVQGGNSPLHF. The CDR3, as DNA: TGTGCCAGCAGAGTACAGGGGGGTAATTCACCCCTCCACTTT.

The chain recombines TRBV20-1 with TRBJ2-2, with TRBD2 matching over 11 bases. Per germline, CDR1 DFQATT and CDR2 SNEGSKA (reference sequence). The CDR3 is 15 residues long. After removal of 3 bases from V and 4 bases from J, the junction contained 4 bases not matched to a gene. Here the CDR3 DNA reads TGCAGTGCTAGGGGGACTAGCGGTTTCACCGGGGAGCTGTTTTTT. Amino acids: CSARGTSGFTGELFF.

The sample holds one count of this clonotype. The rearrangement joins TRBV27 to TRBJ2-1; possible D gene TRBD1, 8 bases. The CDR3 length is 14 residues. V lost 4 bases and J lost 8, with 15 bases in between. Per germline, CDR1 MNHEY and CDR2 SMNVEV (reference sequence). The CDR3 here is CASSSDRAGDEQFF. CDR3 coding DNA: TGTGCCAGCAGTTCGGACAGGGCGGGGGATGAGCAGTTCTTC.

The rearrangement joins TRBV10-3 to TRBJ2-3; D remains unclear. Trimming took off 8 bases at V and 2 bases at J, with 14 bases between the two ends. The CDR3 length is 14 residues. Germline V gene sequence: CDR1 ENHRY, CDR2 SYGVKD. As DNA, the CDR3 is TGTGCCATCTCATTTGGGGTAATCACAGATACGCAGTATTTT. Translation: CAISFGVITDTQYF.

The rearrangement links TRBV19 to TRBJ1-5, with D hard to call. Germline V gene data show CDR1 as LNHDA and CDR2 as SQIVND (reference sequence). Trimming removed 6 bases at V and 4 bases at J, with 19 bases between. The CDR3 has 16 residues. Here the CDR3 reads CASSTHNGLGNQPQHF. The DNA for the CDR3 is TGTGCCAGTAGCACCCACAACGGATTAGGGAATCAGCCCCAGCATTTT.

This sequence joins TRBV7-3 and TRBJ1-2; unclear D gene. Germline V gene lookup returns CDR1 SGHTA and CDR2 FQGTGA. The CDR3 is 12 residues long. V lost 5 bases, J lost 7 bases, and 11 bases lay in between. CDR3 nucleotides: TGTGCCAGCAGCGACATGACTGGTGGCTACACCTTC. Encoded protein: CASSDMTGGYTF.

The CDR3 region has the DNA TGCAGTGCCTTCAGGGGTGGAAGCAATCAGCCCCAGCATTTT. Protein sequence: CSAFRGGSNQPQHF. The genes are TRBV20-1 and TRBJ1-5, with D perhaps TRBD1 (6 bases). Looked up from germline, CDR1 is DFQATT and CDR2 is SNEGSKA (reference sequence). V was shortened by 6 bases and J by 1 base, with 13 bases between the two germline ends. CDR3 length: 14 amino acids.

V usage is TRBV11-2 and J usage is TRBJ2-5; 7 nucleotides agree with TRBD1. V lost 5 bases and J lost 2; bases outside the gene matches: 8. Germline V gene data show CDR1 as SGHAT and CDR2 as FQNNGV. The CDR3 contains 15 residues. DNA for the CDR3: TGTGCCAGCAGCCCACAGGGACAGAAGCAAGAGACCCAGTACTTC. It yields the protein CASSPQGQKQETQYF.

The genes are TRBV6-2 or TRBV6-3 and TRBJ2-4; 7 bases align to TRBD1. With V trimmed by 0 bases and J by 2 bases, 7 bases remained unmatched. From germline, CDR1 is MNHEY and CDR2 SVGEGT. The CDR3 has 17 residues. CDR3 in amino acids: CASSYSLTGPTKNIQYF. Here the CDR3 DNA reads TGTGCCAGCAGTTACTCCTTGACAGGGCCAACCAAAAACATTCAGTACTTC.

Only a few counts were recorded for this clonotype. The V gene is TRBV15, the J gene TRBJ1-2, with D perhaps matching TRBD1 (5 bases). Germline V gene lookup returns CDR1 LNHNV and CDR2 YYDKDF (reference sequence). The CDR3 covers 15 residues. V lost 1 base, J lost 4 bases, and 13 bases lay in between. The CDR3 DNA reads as TGTGCCACCAGCAGAGTAAAGGAGGGGCCCTATGGCTACACCTTC. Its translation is CATSRVKEGPYGYTF. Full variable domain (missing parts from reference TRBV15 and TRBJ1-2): DAMVIQNPRYQVTQFGKPVTLSCSQTLNHNVMYWYQQKSSQAPKLLFHYYDKDFNNEADTPDNFQSRRPNTSFCFLDIRSPGLGDTAMYLCATSRVKEGPYGYTFGSGTRLTVV.

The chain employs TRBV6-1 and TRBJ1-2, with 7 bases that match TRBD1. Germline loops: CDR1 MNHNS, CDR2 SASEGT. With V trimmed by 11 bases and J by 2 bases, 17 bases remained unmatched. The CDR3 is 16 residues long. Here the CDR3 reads CASSRMGTELNYGYTF. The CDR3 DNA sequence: TGTGCCTCCAGCAGGATGGGGACAGAATTAAACTATGGCTACACCTTC.

The CDR3 nucleotides are TGCAGTGCGGTCACTAGCGGGGCTACCTACGAGCAGTACTTC. Amino acid sequence: CSAVTSGATYEQYF. The J gene is TRBJ2-7, the V gene TRBV20-1; 10 nucleotides align to TRBD2. Unmatched junction bases numbered 7, after V lost 6 bases and J lost 2 bases. The length of the CDR3 is 14 residues. Germline V gene data show CDR1 as DFQATT and CDR2 as SNEGSKA (reference sequence).

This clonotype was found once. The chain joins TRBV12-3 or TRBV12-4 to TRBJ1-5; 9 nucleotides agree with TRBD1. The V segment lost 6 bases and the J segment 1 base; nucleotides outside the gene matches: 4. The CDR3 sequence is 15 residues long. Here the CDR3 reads CASSNRGQSNQPQHF. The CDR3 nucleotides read TGTGCCAGCAGCAACAGGGGGCAGAGCAATCAGCCCCAGCATTTT.

The CDR3 nucleotides read TGTGCCAGCAACCCCGGAGGGGGACGGTATGGCTACACCTTC. Amino acids: CASNPGGGRYGYTF. The chain couples TRBV11-2 to TRBJ1-2, with D possibly TRBD1 on 6 matching bases. Germline V gene sequence: CDR1 SGHAT, CDR2 FQNNGV. This CDR3 contains 14 residues. Trimming stripped 7 bases from V and 5 bases from J, with 17 bases between. The complete variable domain, with remaining parts taken from reference TRBV11-2 and TRBJ1-2, reads EAGVAQSPRYKIIEKRQSVAFWCNPISGHATLYWYQQILGQGPKLLIQFQNNGVVDDSQLPKDRFSAERLKGVDSTLKIQPAKLEDSAVYLCASNPGGGRYGYTFGSGTRLTVV.

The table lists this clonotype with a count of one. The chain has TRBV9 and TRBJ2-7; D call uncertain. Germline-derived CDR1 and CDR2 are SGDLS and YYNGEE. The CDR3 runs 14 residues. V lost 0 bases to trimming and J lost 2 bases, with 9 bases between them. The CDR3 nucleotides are TGTGCCAGCAGCGTAGAGGACGGACCCTACGAGCAGTACTTC. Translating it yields CASSVEDGPYEQYF.

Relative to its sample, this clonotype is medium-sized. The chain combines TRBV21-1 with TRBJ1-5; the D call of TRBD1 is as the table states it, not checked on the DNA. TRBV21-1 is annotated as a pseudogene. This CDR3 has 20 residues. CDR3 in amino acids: CASSKKPRDSSLGKYQPQHF. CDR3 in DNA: TGTGCCAGCAGCAAGAAACCTCGGGACAGCAGTCTGGGGAAATATCAGCCCCAGCATTTT.

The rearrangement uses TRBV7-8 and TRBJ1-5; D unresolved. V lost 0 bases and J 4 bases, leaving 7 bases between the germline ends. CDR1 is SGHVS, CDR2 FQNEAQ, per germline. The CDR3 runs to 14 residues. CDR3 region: CASSLAFGNQPQHF. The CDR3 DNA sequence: TGTGCCAGCAGCTTAGCGTTCGGAAATCAGCCCCAGCATTTT.

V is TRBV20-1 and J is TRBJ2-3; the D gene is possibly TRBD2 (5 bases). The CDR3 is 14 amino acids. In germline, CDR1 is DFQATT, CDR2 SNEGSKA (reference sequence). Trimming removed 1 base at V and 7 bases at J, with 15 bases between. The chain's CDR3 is CSARGSGLGHTQYF. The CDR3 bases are TGCAGTGCTAGAGGGAGCGGTCTCGGCCATACGCAGTATTTT.

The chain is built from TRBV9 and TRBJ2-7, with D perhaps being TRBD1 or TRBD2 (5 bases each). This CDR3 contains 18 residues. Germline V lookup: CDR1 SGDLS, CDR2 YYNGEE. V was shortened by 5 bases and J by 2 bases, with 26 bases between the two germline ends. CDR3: CASRATEVRDAGAYEQYF. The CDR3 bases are TGTGCCAGCAGGGCAACGGAGGTACGGGACGCTGGGGCCTACGAGCAGTACTTC.

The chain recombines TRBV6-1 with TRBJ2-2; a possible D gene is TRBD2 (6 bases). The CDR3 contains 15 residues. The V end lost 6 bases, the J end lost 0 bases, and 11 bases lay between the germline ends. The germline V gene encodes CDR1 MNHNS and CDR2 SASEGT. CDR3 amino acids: CASRREDPNTGELFF. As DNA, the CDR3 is TGTGCCAGCAGAAGGGAGGACCCGAACACCGGGGAGCTGTTTTTT.

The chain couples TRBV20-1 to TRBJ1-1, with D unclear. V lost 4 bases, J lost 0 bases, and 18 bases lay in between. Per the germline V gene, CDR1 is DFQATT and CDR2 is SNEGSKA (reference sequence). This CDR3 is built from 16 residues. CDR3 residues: CSANSRRYILNTEAFF. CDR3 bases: TGCAGTGCTAATTCGAGACGGTATATTTTGAACACTGAAGCTTTCTTT.